This record covers a single T cell receptor (beta chain). Antigen: not known. This record comes from a study of CD8+ T cells in alopecia areata. Following extraction, RNA underwent reverse transcription to cDNA, which served as the sequencing template. Repertoires were generated with immunoSEQ multiplex PCR, while TCRdb's copy carries only in-frame clones and drops some. This repertoire shows fewer than 200,000 clones, about 54% found once; its top ten account for 16%. V lost 5 bases, J lost 6 bases, and 14 bases lay in between. This CDR3 comprises 13 residues. Germline CDR1 and CDR2: SGHNT and YENEEA. Broader study findings: Lesional tissue from the scalp (especially in alopecia totalis/universalis) showed higher clonality than normal scalp. Among the top 100, expanded CD8+ clones, as well as scalp clonality, were significantly decreased by tofacitinib.

Indicated treatment: oral pan-JAK inhibitor, 5-10 mg twice daily. The specimen comprised CD4+ T cells sorted from blood, sampled between weeks 55 and 65, from a patient treated with tofacitinib. This sequence joins TRBV11-3 and TRBJ2-7; possibly TRBD1 for D (5 bases). The clonotype was recovered from a human donor with alopecia areata. The chain's CDR3 is CASSPNHQGEQYF. For the CDR3, the DNA is TGTGCCAGCAGCCCAAATCACCAGGGCGAGCAGTACTTC.